This TCR beta chain appears in the sequencing data of a study of molecular identifiers for immune sequencing clone quantification. About the research overall: Replicates split RNA from around 20,000 or 100,000 naive CD8 cells five ways, and the researchers sequenced four portions. Study-wide points: Detecting spiked Jurkat TCR RNA from one cell among roughly 1 million naive cells was reportedly possible.

Libraries from naive CD8 cells were generated from roughly 21,000 to 960,000 sorted cells (with 10%, 30% or 50% RNA). This clonotype was recorded at least ten times. What it recognizes is unknown. A single record per CDR3 protein comes from TCRdb applying MiXCR to the PCR reads. The table records about 500,000 distinct CDR3 sequences, around 23% of them present only once. The CDR3 length is 16 residues. Germline lookup yields CDR1 SGDLS and CDR2 YYNGEE. Trimming removed 0 bases from V and 4 bases from J, with 13 bases in between. The receptor's source is a human donor in good health. Some libraries in this study had Jurkat cell RNA spiked in. The sample comprised naive CD8+ T cells from blood, with Jurkat cell RNA spiked in. The sample's subset: FACS-sorted CD8+CD4-CCR7+CD45RA+ naive T cells. This chain links TRBV9 with TRBJ2-2; no definite D call. The CDR3 reads CASSVGREDRTGELFF. CDR3 DNA: TGTGCCAGCAGCGTAGGTAGGGAAGATCGCACCGGGGAGCTGTTTTTT.